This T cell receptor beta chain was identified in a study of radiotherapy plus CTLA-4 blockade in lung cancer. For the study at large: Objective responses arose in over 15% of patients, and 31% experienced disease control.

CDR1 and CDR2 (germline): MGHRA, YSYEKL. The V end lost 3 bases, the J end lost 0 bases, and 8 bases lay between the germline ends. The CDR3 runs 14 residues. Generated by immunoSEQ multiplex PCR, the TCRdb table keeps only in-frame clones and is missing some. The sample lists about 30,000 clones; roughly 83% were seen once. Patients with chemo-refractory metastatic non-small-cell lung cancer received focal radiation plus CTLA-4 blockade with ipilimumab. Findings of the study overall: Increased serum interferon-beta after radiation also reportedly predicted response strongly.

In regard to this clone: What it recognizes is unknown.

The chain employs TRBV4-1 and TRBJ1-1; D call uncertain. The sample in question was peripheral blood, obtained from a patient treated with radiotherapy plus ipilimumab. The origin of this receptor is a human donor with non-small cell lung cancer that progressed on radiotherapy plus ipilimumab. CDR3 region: CASSQEGMNTEAFF. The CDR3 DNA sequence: TGCGCCAGCAGCCAGGAGGGTATGAACACTGAAGCTTTCTTT.